This T cell receptor (beta chain) comes out of a study of blood T cell repertoires in COVID-19. In the study overall: PBMCs, B-cell-depleted T cells, or T cells were the source of the cDNA or gDNA that made up the material.

Trimming took off 6 bases at V and 3 bases at J, with 15 bases between the two ends. The CDR3 is 14 residues long. Germline CDR1 is MNHEY and CDR2 is SVGAGI. Under the authors' procedure: How many nucleated cells were present was estimated from reference gene primer amplification. The data were produced by immunoSEQ multiplex PCR, yet TCRdb's version contains in-frame clones alone and is incomplete. V and J calls and clone size are as listed in that table; D and trimming were resolved from the DNA. In the table there are under 200,000 clones, over 75% of which are singletons. The sequencing sample was made of peripheral blood. The origin of this receptor is a man aged 65 to 79 with active or convalescent COVID-19. The V and J genes are TRBV6-5 and TRBJ2-7; TRBD2 is a possible D gene (5 bases). The CDR3 DNA reads as TGTGCCAGCAGGGATCCACAAGGAGGCTACGAGCAGTACTTC. Its protein product is CASRDPQGGYEQYF.